This T cell receptor (beta chain) was sequenced for a study of PD-1 blockade in classical Hodgkin lymphoma. Between the trimmed V and J ends, which lost 1 base and 3 bases, there was a span of 10 bases. This CDR3 is built from 14 residues. Germline CDR1 is SGHRS and CDR2 is YFSETQ. Some clones are missing from TCRdb's copy, which holds only in-frame ones; the method was immunoSEQ multiplex PCR. The sample records 12,000 to 15,000 clones, roughly 82% being singletons. The study's findings and limits: Anyone who began nivolumab under 1 year after ASCT was excluded. By cycle point C4D1, TCR diversity had risen significantly in CD4+ cells (but not CD8+ cells).

Following autologous stem cell transplantation, relapse occurred in every patient, and exposure to brentuximab vedotin varied. This clone was detected a few times. Its antigen is unidentified. The sample consisted of peripheral blood mononuclear cells (PBMCs), taken at baseline. The chain carries TRBV5-1 and TRBJ1-1, with D uncertain. This TCR was sampled from a human donor with classical Hodgkin lymphoma. Here the CDR3 DNA reads TGCGCCAGCAGCTTGTGGGGTCGGGACACTGAAGCTTTCTTT. Encoded protein: CASSLWGRDTEAFF.